This TCR beta chain was identified in a study of T cells in Graves' hyperthyroidism and ophthalmopathy. Amplification of TCR beta CDR3 regions was performed using RNA transcripts as template. First-round RT-PCR with HTBI primers amplified the TCR CDR3 region. TCRdb passed the multiplex PCR reads through MiXCR, listing each CDR3 protein once. The table has about half a million distinct CDR3 sequences, under 25% seen once. Regarding this clonotype: What it recognizes is unknown.

V shed 7 bases and J shed 4 bases, with 16 bases lying between them. Germline assignment: CDR1 LNHDA and CDR2 SQIVND (reference sequence). CDR3 length: 14 amino acids. The study's findings and limits: In simple terms, a model built on 13 V-J features told ophthalmopathy apart from stable hyperthyroidism.

The sequenced sample consisted of blood. V is TRBV19 and J is TRBJ1-2; maybe TRBD1 (5 bases). The sequence was obtained from a man younger than 30 with Graves' hyperthyroidism. The CDR3: CASKRVDSLYGYTF. As DNA, the CDR3 is TGTGCCAGTAAAAGGGTTGACAGCCTCTATGGCTACACCTTC.